The T cell receptor beta chain under discussion was sequenced for a study of shared clonotypes between healthy human individuals. In the study overall: Used for every donor were three CD4 naive, three CD4 memory, two CD8 naive and one CD8 memory plate. Whole-study findings and limits: Among non-shared clonotypes, generation probabilities were lower than among those shared by all four donors. Naive CD4 clonotypes were shared across a few donors at about 5.2%. Researchers found naive subsets generally carried larger estimated richness than memory subsets.

Clones were sequenced by immunoSEQ multiplex PCR, and TCRdb holds only the in-frame ones, with some missing. The sample holds some 1,900,000 clones; about 95% are singletons and the top ten take under 1.5%. To note about this clone: The antigen is undetermined.

This CDR3 contains 14 residues. Germline-derived CDR1 and CDR2 are MNHNY and SVGAGI (reference sequence). V was pared by 0 bases and J by 3 bases, with 9 bases between. It was CD45RO-negative cells, positively selected for CCR7, that made up naive CD8 cells, with terminally differentiated effector memory CD45RA+ cells excluded. The chain employs TRBV6-6 and TRBJ2-7; D possibly corresponds to TRBD2 (5 bases). The source of this sequence is a young man in good health. Sequenced sample: naive CD8+ T cells sorted from blood. The CDR3: CASSYSGAGYEQYF. The CDR3 DNA reads TGTGCCAGCAGTTACTCGGGCGCGGGCTACGAGCAGTACTTC.